This T cell receptor (beta chain) was documented in a study of cytomegalovirus exposure and HLA in healthy donors. CDR1 and CDR2 from the germline V gene are SGDLS and YYNGEE. The CDR3 totals 15 residues. V was trimmed by 1 base and J by 0 bases, leaving 11 bases between them. PCR primers comprised 60 Vbeta and 13 Jbeta primers. Clones were sequenced by immunoSEQ multiplex PCR, and TCRdb holds only the in-frame ones, with some missing. The sample holds 200,000 to 250,000 clones, approximately 80% seen once. Sequenced sample: PBMCs. The TCR sequence derives from a woman aged 40 to 49 in good health and CMV-seronegative. V and J are TRBV9 and TRBJ2-7; weak D call: TRBD1 (6 bases). In DNA, the CDR3 is TGTGCCAGCAGCGTAAGGACAGTTCCCTCCTACGAGCAGTACTTC. Protein: CASSVRTVPSYEQYF.